This is a list of T cell receptor beta chains from one sample in a study of blood T cell repertoires in COVID-19. The data were produced by immunoSEQ multiplex PCR, yet TCRdb's version contains in-frame clones alone and is incomplete. The top ten hold 7.2% of the sample, which has about 220,000 clones, 80% seen once. Sample: peripheral blood. The receptors come from a woman aged 70 to 79 with acute or convalescent COVID-19. Both conserved end residues are part of each CDR3. Fields, in order: CDR3 DNA, CDR3 protein, V gene, J gene, D gene, clone size. D genes are given only for firm matches. Size is stated for part of the rows, as once, few or many counts, or as a class when the clone is expanded.

cdr3_nt: TGTGCCAGCAGTTATAAGCGGGGGGGCACCTACGAGCAGTACTTC
cdr3_aa: CASSYKRGGTYEQYF
v_call: TRBV6-2/TRBV6-3
j_call: TRBJ2-7
d_call: TRBD2
clone_size: once

cdr3_nt: TGTGCCAGCAGTCAGACCGGGGGTAACACCGGGGAGCTGTTTTTT
cdr3_aa: CASSQTGGNTGELFF
v_call: TRBV6-2/TRBV6-3
j_call: TRBJ2-2
d_call: -
clone_size: -

cdr3_nt: TGTGCCAGCAGCTACAGTGTCTCTGGGGCCAACGTCCTGACTTTC
cdr3_aa: CASSYSVSGANVLTF
v_call: TRBV7-8
j_call: TRBJ2-6
d_call: -
clone_size: -

cdr3_nt: TGTGCCAGCTCAAGGGACACAAACACTGAAGCTTTCTTT
cdr3_aa: CASSRDTNTEAFF
v_call: TRBV18
j_call: TRBJ1-1
d_call: -
clone_size: -

cdr3_nt: TGTGCCAGCAGTGAAGCCCCTACTAGCGGGGGGGCTGGAGCCAAAAACATTCAGTACTTC
cdr3_aa: CASSEAPTSGGAGAKNIQYF
v_call: TRBV6-1
j_call: TRBJ2-4
d_call: TRBD2
clone_size: once

cdr3_nt: TGCAGTGCTAGAGCTACAGGGTTTTTCTTT
cdr3_aa: CSARATGFFF
v_call: TRBV20-1
j_call: TRBJ1-1
d_call: -
clone_size: -

cdr3_nt: TGTGCCAGCAGTTACGGAAGTGGGAGGGCCACCGGGGAGCTGTTTTTT
cdr3_aa: CASSYGSGRATGELFF
v_call: TRBV6-5
j_call: TRBJ2-2
d_call: TRBD2
clone_size: once

cdr3_nt: TGTGCCAGCAGCCAAGGGGACAGCAGCACAGATACGCAGTATTTT
cdr3_aa: CASSQGDSSTDTQYF
v_call: TRBV3-1/TRBV3-2
j_call: TRBJ2-3
d_call: TRBD1
clone_size: -

cdr3_nt: TGCGCCAGCAGCTGGAGGGACAGGGAGGGGACCCAGTACTTC
cdr3_aa: CASSWRDREGTQYF
v_call: TRBV5-1
j_call: TRBJ2-5
d_call: TRBD1
clone_size: -

cdr3_nt: TGTGCCAGCAGCTTGGTCACTAGCGGGGGGGCCAGGAAGACCCAGTACTTC
cdr3_aa: CASSLVTSGGARKTQYF
v_call: TRBV5-4
j_call: TRBJ2-5
d_call: TRBD2
clone_size: -

cdr3_nt: TGTGCCAGTACCCGGGGCGGGGTGCCAGCGGGGTCTAGGTATTTT
cdr3_aa: CASTRGGVPAGSRYF
v_call: TRBV19
j_call: TRBJ2-3
d_call: TRBD2
clone_size: -

cdr3_nt: TGTGCCAGCAGTGGTACAGGGGTCGGAGGGTGGTCACCCCTCCACTTT
cdr3_aa: CASSGTGVGGWSPLHF
v_call: TRBV27
j_call: TRBJ1-6
d_call: TRBD1
clone_size: -

cdr3_nt: TGTGCCAGCATGAAGCAGGGGGCAGAGGAGACCCAGTACTTC
cdr3_aa: CASMKQGAEETQYF
v_call: TRBV6-5
j_call: TRBJ2-5
d_call: TRBD1
clone_size: -

cdr3_nt: TGTGCCAGCAGCTCCACTAGAAAAAACACCGGGGAGCTGTTTTTT
cdr3_aa: CASSSTRKNTGELFF
v_call: TRBV7-9
j_call: TRBJ2-2
d_call: -
clone_size: few

cdr3_nt: TGTGCCAGCAGTTGGGACAGAGATACGCAGTATTTT
cdr3_aa: CASSWDRDTQYF
v_call: TRBV7-2
j_call: TRBJ2-3
d_call: TRBD1
clone_size: -

cdr3_nt: TGTGCCAGCAGCCCGGGACAGCTTAATTCACCCCTCCACTTT
cdr3_aa: CASSPGQLNSPLHF
v_call: TRBV11-2
j_call: TRBJ1-6
d_call: TRBD1
clone_size: few

cdr3_nt: TGTGCCAGCAGCTTCGGGACTAACGGGGCTACCGGGGAGCTGTTTTTT
cdr3_aa: CASSFGTNGATGELFF
v_call: TRBV5-4
j_call: TRBJ2-2
d_call: TRBD2
clone_size: -

cdr3_nt: TGTGCCAGCAGTTTTGCAGGGACCGGGGAGCTGTTTTTT
cdr3_aa: CASSFAGTGELFF
v_call: TRBV12-3/TRBV12-4
j_call: TRBJ2-2
d_call: -
clone_size: -

cdr3_nt: TGTGCCAGCAGCCCCTACAGGTTATCTGAAGCTTTCTTT
cdr3_aa: CASSPYRLSEAFF
v_call: TRBV7-2
j_call: TRBJ1-1
d_call: -
clone_size: once

cdr3_nt: TGCGCCAGCAGCCAAGCCCGAGGAGCGGGGGAAAGTACGCAGTATTTT
cdr3_aa: CASSQARGAGESTQYF
v_call: TRBV4-3
j_call: TRBJ2-3
d_call: TRBD2
clone_size: -

cdr3_nt: TGTGCCACCAGTGATTTAAACAGACACTATGGCTACACCTTC
cdr3_aa: CATSDLNRHYGYTF
v_call: TRBV24-1
j_call: TRBJ1-2
d_call: -
clone_size: -

cdr3_nt: TGTGCCTGGAGTGTACAGGGGACAGGCAATCAGCCCCAGCATTTT
cdr3_aa: CAWSVQGTGNQPQHF
v_call: TRBV30
j_call: TRBJ1-5
d_call: TRBD1
clone_size: -

cdr3_nt: TGTGCCAGTACCCTTGGACTGAGCTATGGCTACACCTTC
cdr3_aa: CASTLGLSYGYTF
v_call: TRBV19
j_call: TRBJ1-2
d_call: -
clone_size: -